The entry below gives a single T cell receptor beta chain sequence along with its context. What it recognizes is unknown. Vbeta (60) and Jbeta (13) primers were used in the PCR. The repertoire was sequenced with immunoSEQ multiplex PCR; TCRdb's copy has only in-frame clones and lacks some. The data hold about 190,000 clones, with 74% observed a single time. This sample stems from a study of cytomegalovirus exposure and HLA in healthy donors. Study-wide findings and caveats: As was reported, the HLA-A and HLA-B alleles of most subjects were accurately predicted from TCR beta sequences.

V shed 0 bases, J shed 5 bases, and the junction held 3 bases outside the gene matches. There are 15 residues in the CDR3. From germline, CDR1 is LGHNA and CDR2 YNFKEQ. Sequences were obtained from PBMCs. The V call is TRBV4-2, the J call TRBJ1-5; 8 nucleotides align to TRBD1. This TCR was recovered from a woman aged 25 to 39 in good health and CMV-seropositive. CDR3 bases: TGTGCCAGCAGCCAAGATGACAGGGGCGATCAGCCCCAGCATTTT. Its translation: CASSQDDRGDQPQHF.